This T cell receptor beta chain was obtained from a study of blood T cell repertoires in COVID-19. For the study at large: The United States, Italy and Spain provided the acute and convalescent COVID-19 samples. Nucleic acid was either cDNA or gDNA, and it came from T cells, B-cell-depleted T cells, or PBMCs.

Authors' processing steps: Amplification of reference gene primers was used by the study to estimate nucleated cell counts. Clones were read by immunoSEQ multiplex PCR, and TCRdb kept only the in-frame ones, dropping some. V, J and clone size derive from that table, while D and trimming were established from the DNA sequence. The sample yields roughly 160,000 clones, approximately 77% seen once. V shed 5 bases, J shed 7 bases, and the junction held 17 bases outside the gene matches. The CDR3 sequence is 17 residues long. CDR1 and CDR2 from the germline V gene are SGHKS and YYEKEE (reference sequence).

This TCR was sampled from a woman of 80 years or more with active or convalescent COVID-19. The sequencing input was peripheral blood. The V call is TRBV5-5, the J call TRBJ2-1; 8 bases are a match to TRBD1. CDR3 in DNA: TGTGCCAGCAGAACTGTGACCGGGACAGGAGGGCAGAATGAGCAGTTCTTC. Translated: CASRTVTGTGGQNEQFF.